This T cell receptor (beta chain) was observed in a study of CD8 T cells in ankylosing spondylitis. This clonotype has a count of ten or more. What it binds is not known. Study observations and caveats: A number of the motif variants had already been described in reactive arthritis synovial fluid and blood. As for the disease-linked clones, they showed a CD8+ phenotype and occurred at relatively low frequencies in peripheral blood. Disease-linked clones reportedly concentrated significantly in matched ankylosing spondylitis synovial fluid.

TCRdb reprocessed the 5' RACE reads via MiXCR and lists one record per CDR3 protein. The repertoire holds under 300,000 distinct CDR3 sequences, roughly a tenth seen once, with 5.5% to 8% in the top ten. Germline V CDR1 and CDR2: LGHNT, FRNRAP. V dropped 6 bases and J dropped 5 bases, with 20 bases sitting between them. The CDR3 has 15 amino acids. This clonotype was obtained from a male donor with ankylosing spondylitis or in good health (not recorded which). V is TRBV12-5 and J is TRBJ2-7, with TRBD1 as a possible D gene (6 bases). Material for sequencing was blood, either unsorted or a sorted T cell fraction (not recorded which). The CDR3 sequence is CASGHLGQSFNEQYF. The CDR3 coding sequence is TGTGCTAGTGGCCATCTGGGACAATCCTTCAACGAGCAGTACTTC.